This TCR beta chain originates from a study of vaccination and CD4 T cells after COVID-19. Study in general: Post-COVID draws followed diagnosis by a median roughly 100 days (range 35 to 161). General observations from the study: A median of about 90% of reactive clones, in convalescent patients, became evident only post-vaccination.

Note on this clonotype: Its antigen is still unknown.

Sequencing of cultured CD4+ T cell DNA used the Oncomine TCR Beta short-read assay. MiXCR was run by TCRdb on the PCR reads, yielding one entry per CDR3 protein. The table includes 19,000 or so distinct CDR3 sequences, just over 45% detected once. The CDR3 length is 14 residues. The germline gives CDR1 MNHEY, CDR2 SVGEGT. V was clipped by 5 bases and J by 4 bases, with 13 bases between them. As for treatment: approximately nine-day PBMC culture with coronavirus spike peptide pools or control peptides (ViraFEST assay). Following expansion of antigen-specific T cells with peptide pools, ViraFEST then sequenced TCRs.

Sample: CD4+ T cells from blood, cultured in vitro, taken after SARS-CoV-2 vaccination. The V gene is TRBV6-2 or TRBV6-3, the J gene TRBJ2-3; D not resolved. This receptor was obtained from a human donor who had recovered from COVID-19. CDR3 in amino acids: CASSDPPSPDTQYF. Written as DNA, the CDR3 is TGTGCCAGCAGTGACCCCCCCAGCCCAGATACGCAGTATTTT.